The 18 T cell receptor beta chains below all came from one sample that was sequenced in a study of blood T cell repertoires in COVID-19. Using immunoSEQ multiplex PCR, the repertoire was profiled, and TCRdb retains in-frame clones only, with some absent. The table includes hundreds of thousands of clones, approximately 90% detected once. Sequencing used peripheral blood. Every receptor here comes from a woman between 45 and 65 years old with active or convalescent COVID-19.

V and J are TRBV30 and TRBJ1-2, with 9 bases fitting TRBD1. J lost 3 bases, V lost 0 bases, and 11 bases had no gene match. CDR3 size: 17 residues. Germline CDR1 reads GTSNPN; CDR2 reads SVGIG (reference sequence). CDR3: CAWSVGREGTGYYGYTF. The DNA for the CDR3 is TGTGCCTGGAGTGTAGGAAGAGAAGGGACAGGGTACTATGGCTACACCTTC.

The V call is TRBV6-5, the J call TRBJ2-3; 7 positions agree with TRBD2. CDR1 is MNHEY, CDR2 SVGAGI, per germline. This CDR3 comprises 14 residues. The J segment lost 3 bases and the V segment lost 6 bases, leaving 6 bases of the junction unmatched. The CDR3 loop is CASRPSGGTDTQYF. CDR3 coding DNA: TGTGCCAGCAGACCTAGCGGCGGGACAGATACGCAGTATTTT.

This clone was observed a handful of times. The chain is built from TRBV7-2 and TRBJ1-5; 7 bases match TRBD1. The CDR3 sequence is 16 residues long. CDR1 and CDR2 from the germline V gene are SGHTA and FQGNSA. With V trimmed by 0 bases and J by 4 bases, 6 bases remained unmatched. The CDR3 DNA is TGTGCCAGCAGCTTAGCCGGGACAGAAGGGAATCAGCCCCAGCATTTT. Its translation: CASSLAGTEGNQPQHF.

V usage is TRBV7-2 and J usage is TRBJ2-7, with 8 bases aligning to TRBD2. The CDR3 sequence is 14 residues long. The germline gives CDR1 SGHTA, CDR2 FQGNSA. The V gene end was trimmed by 5 bases and the J gene end by 4 bases; junction bases not matched to a gene: 7. The CDR3 loop is CASSTGLGRYEQYF. Written as DNA, the CDR3 is TGTGCCAGCAGCACGGGACTAGGCCGTTACGAGCAGTACTTC.

The rearrangement links TRBV6-6 to TRBJ1-6, with D possibly being TRBD1 (5 bases). Trimming cost V 6 bases and J 10 bases, with 16 bases left between them. CDR1 is MNHNY and CDR2 is SVGAGI in the germline V gene (reference sequence). The CDR3 sequence is 14 residues long. The CDR3 spells CASSDSSGRSPLHF. As DNA, the CDR3 is TGTGCCAGCAGCGATTCTTCAGGGCGATCACCCCTCCACTTT.

This rearrangement joins TRBV18 to TRBJ1-3; TRBD1 matches 11 bases. This CDR3 comprises 19 residues. The ends lost 3 bases at V and 0 bases at J; junction bases unmatched: 10. The V gene's germline CDR1 is KGHSH and CDR2 LQKENI. The CDR3 spells CASSPRGTGGTLSGNTIYF. DNA of the CDR3: TGTGCCAGCTCACCCCGAGGGACAGGGGGGACTCTCTCTGGAAACACCATATATTTT.

The genes are TRBV6-2 or TRBV6-3 and TRBJ2-5, with D possibly matching TRBD2 (6 bases). The CDR3 extends over 18 amino acids. Germline V CDR1 and CDR2: MNHEY, SVGEGT. The V end lost 2 bases, the J end lost 5 bases, and 24 bases lay between the germline ends. Here the CDR3 DNA reads TGTGCCAGCAGTTACACCGGGACTCCAGTCGAGGGCGGCGAGACCCAGTACTTC. Its protein is CASSYTGTPVEGGETQYF.

Points on this clone: In the same sample, other DNA sequences code for this CDR3. The chain joins TRBV6-2 or TRBV6-3 to TRBJ2-5; a possible D gene is TRBD2 (6 bases). CDR3 length equals 14 residues. Germline V gene sequence: CDR1 MNHEY, CDR2 SVGEGT. V was clipped by 2 bases and J by 0 bases, with 7 bases between them. CDR3 sequence reads: CASSYGGYQETQYF. The DNA for the CDR3 is TGTGCCAGCAGTTACGGAGGGTACCAAGAGACCCAGTACTTC.

The chain is built from TRBV11-3 and TRBJ2-1, with 7 bases matching TRBD1. Germline V gene lookup returns CDR1 SGHNT and CDR2 YENEEA. The CDR3 covers 13 residues. With V trimmed by 3 bases and J by 9 bases, 5 bases remained unmatched. The CDR3 coding sequence is TGTGCCAGCAGCTTCGACAGGGTCAGTGAGCAGTTCTTC. Protein: CASSFDRVSEQFF.

The chain links TRBV3-1 (or the pseudogene TRBV3-2) to TRBJ1-1, with unresolved D. V lost 5 bases and J 4 bases, leaving 17 bases between the germline ends. The CDR3 consists of 15 residues. The germline CDR1 and CDR2 sequences are LGHDT and YNNKEL (reference sequence). The CDR3 is CASSADLREGTEAFF. The CDR3 DNA follows: TGTGCCAGCAGCGCAGACCTACGGGAGGGCACTGAAGCTTTCTTT.

The rearrangement uses TRBV6-5 and TRBJ2-3, with D perhaps TRBD2 (6 bases). Per germline, CDR1 MNHEY and CDR2 SVGAGI. The CDR3 consists of 14 residues. The germline V and J ends were trimmed by 5 bases and 3 bases, with 12 bases remaining between them. The CDR3 DNA follows: TGTGCCAGCAGTCTCTCTAGCGATACAGATACGCAGTATTTT. Protein sequence: CASSLSSDTDTQYF.

This clone showed up just once. Within the sample, other DNA sequences also encode this same CDR3. This chain connects TRBV15 to TRBJ2-7, with 7 bases identical to TRBD2. The trim removed 4 bases at V and 0 bases at J, leaving 3 bases unmatched. Germline lookup yields CDR1 LNHNV and CDR2 YYDKDF (reference sequence). The CDR3 is made up of 14 amino acids. The CDR3 DNA follows: TGTGCCACCAGCAAGGGCGGGAGCTCCTACGAGCAGTACTTC. Translating gives CATSKGGSSYEQYF.

This clone was observed once. The genes are TRBV10-3 and TRBJ1-4, with D unclear. The CDR3 has 12 amino acids. Per germline, CDR1 ENHRY and CDR2 SYGVKD. V was shortened by 10 bases and J by 7 bases, with 13 bases between the two germline ends. The DNA for the CDR3 is TGTGCCACCGCGGGAAGCACTGAAAAACTGTTTTTT. As protein: CATAGSTEKLFF.

Here the CDR3 reads CAWSVRGQPRYGYTF. The CDR3 nucleotides are TGTGCCTGGAGTGTAAGGGGACAGCCACGCTATGGCTACACCTTC. The chain links TRBV30 to TRBJ1-2, with 7 bases identical to TRBD1. The J segment lost 4 bases and the V segment lost 0 bases, leaving 8 bases of the junction unmatched. CDR3 size: 15 residues. Germline loops: CDR1 GTSNPN, CDR2 SVGIG (reference sequence).

DNA for the CDR3: TGTGCCAGCAGTTCCTTAGCGGGAGGATCCCCAGAGACCCAGTACTTC. Translation gives CASSSLAGGSPETQYF. The chain links TRBV28 to TRBJ2-5, with 10 positions matching TRBD2. The germline V gene encodes CDR1 MDHEN and CDR2 SYDVKM. After removal of 4 bases from V and 4 bases from J, the junction contained 9 bases not matched to a gene. This CDR3 is 16 amino acids long.

The chain combines TRBV5-5 with TRBJ2-6; D is perhaps TRBD1 (5 bases). Germline CDR1 reads SGHKS; CDR2 reads YYEKEE (reference sequence). V was clipped by 0 bases and J by 3 bases, with 13 bases between them. There are 17 residues in the CDR3. The CDR3 nucleotides are TGTGCCAGCAGCTTGGCTCCTGGCCAGGGTGGGGCCAACGTCCTGACTTTC. Translating it yields CASSLAPGQGGANVLTF.

V is TRBV29-1 and J is TRBJ2-1; tentative D call: TRBD1 (5 bases). This CDR3 contains 12 residues. Between the trimmed V and J ends, which lost 4 bases and 8 bases, there was a span of 12 bases. In germline, CDR1 is SQVTM, CDR2 ANQGSEA. Here the CDR3 DNA reads TGCAGCGTTGTTAGGGGTCGGGATGAGCAGTTCTTC. This translates into CSVVRGRDEQFF.

The chain employs TRBV6-4 and TRBJ2-3, with TRBD1 identical over 9 bases. CDR1 is MRHNA, CDR2 SNTAGT, per germline. The CDR3 sequence is 15 residues long. With V trimmed by 4 bases and J by 4 bases, 6 bases remained unmatched. The CDR3, as DNA: TGTGCCAGCAGTGGGGGACAGGGTGAATCAGATACGCAGTATTTT. Its protein product is CASSGGQGESDTQYF.